These 22 T cell receptor beta chains share one sample of origin, sequenced in a study of T cell responses to AZD1222 COVID-19 vaccine. Clones were sequenced by immunoSEQ multiplex PCR, and TCRdb holds only the in-frame ones, with some missing. This table holds around 180,000 clones, approximately 94% found once. The input for sequencing was peripheral blood, taken 28 days after the second AZD1222 dose. Receptors were obtained from an adult who received the AZD1222 COVID-19 vaccine.

This clone showed up just once. The CDR3: CAWSVFSPRLAGREQFF. The DNA of the CDR3 is TGTGCCTGGAGTGTATTTTCGCCCCGACTAGCTGGTCGTGAGCAGTTCTTC. The chain couples TRBV30 to TRBJ2-1, with 7 bases that match TRBD2. V was clipped by 0 bases and J by 9 bases; unmatched bases: 17. The CDR3 length is 17 residues. Per germline, CDR1 GTSNPN and CDR2 SVGIG (reference sequence).

The chain carries TRBV3-1 (or the pseudogene TRBV3-2) and TRBJ2-7; 9 bases are a match to TRBD2. Germline V CDR1 and CDR2: LGHDT, YNNKEL (reference sequence). J gave up 4 bases and V 4 bases, and 8 bases lay outside the gene matches. There are 15 residues in the CDR3. The CDR3 here is CASSLTSGGLYEQYF. The CDR3 coding sequence is TGTGCCAGCAGCCTGACGAGCGGGGGGCTTTACGAGCAGTACTTC.

This rearrangement joins TRBV15 to TRBJ2-2, with a possible D match to TRBD2 (5 bases). Germline lookup yields CDR1 LNHNV and CDR2 YYDKDF (reference sequence). The CDR3 totals 19 residues. Between the trimmed V and J ends, which lost 4 bases and 1 base, there was a span of 22 bases. CDR3: CATSTKLPFSAVNTGELFF. The CDR3 coding sequence is TGTGCCACCAGCACCAAGCTGCCTTTTTCAGCGGTGAACACCGGGGAGCTGTTTTTT.

This rearrangement joins TRBV23-1 to TRBJ1-1, with D possibly matching TRBD1 (5 bases). TRBV23-1 is an ORF; its function is uncertain. V dropped 10 bases and J dropped 2 bases, with 23 bases sitting between them. This CDR3 has 16 residues. DNA of the CDR3: TGCGCCACCACTCCCCCGGGGACGGGCCCCAACACTGAAGCTTTCTTT. This sequence encodes CATTPPGTGPNTEAFF.

The gene calls are TRBV30 and TRBJ1-1, with a weak D call TRBD1 (5 bases). The CDR3 is made up of 14 amino acids. With 3 bases removed from V and 2 bases from J, the gap between germline ends came to 13 bases. Per the germline V gene, CDR1 is GTSNPN and CDR2 is SVGIG (reference sequence). Here the CDR3 DNA reads TGTGCCTGGAGCCCGACAGCCAAAAACACTGAAGCTTTCTTT. Translated: CAWSPTAKNTEAFF.

The gene calls are TRBV29-1 and TRBJ1-4; weak D call: TRBD1 (6 bases). Germline V gene sequence: CDR1 SQVTM, CDR2 ANQGSEA. Between the trimmed V and J ends, which lost 5 bases and 7 bases, there was a span of 8 bases. The CDR3 consists of 11 residues. The CDR3 nucleotides are TGCAGCGTTACCAGGGGTGAAAAACTGTTTTTT. Its protein product is CSVTRGEKLFF.

The chain is built from TRBV12-5 and TRBJ1-4, with D hard to call. From germline, CDR1 is LGHNT and CDR2 FRNRAP. This CDR3 is built from 18 residues. Trimming removed 0 bases from V and 7 bases from J, with 21 bases in between. Here the CDR3 DNA reads TGTGCTAGTGGTTTGGTAAAAATGGGAGGCAGGAGAGGTGAAAAACTGTTTTTT. Protein sequence: CASGLVKMGGRRGEKLFF.

V is TRBV9 and J is TRBJ2-3, with TRBD2 as a possible D gene (5 bases). Trimming shortened V by 3 bases and J by 4 bases, and 21 bases separated the two germline ends. The CDR3 extends over 17 amino acids. CDR1 and CDR2 (germline): SGDLS, YYNGEE. The CDR3 DNA sequence: TGTGCCAGCAGCGACCGTAGTAGGGCGGGTTCCCCAGATACGCAGTATTTT. Amino acid sequence: CASSDRSRAGSPDTQYF.

This chain links TRBV11-1 with TRBJ2-7; the match to TRBD2 covers 8 bases. The trim removed 4 bases at V and 7 bases at J, leaving 6 bases unmatched. The CDR3 is 13 amino acids. Germline values: CDR1 SGHAT, CDR2 FQDESV (reference sequence). In DNA form, the CDR3 reads TGTGCCAGCAGCTACGGACTAGCTATGGAGCAGTACTTC. Its translation is CASSYGLAMEQYF. The full variable domain, with the rest looked up from reference TRBV11-1 and TRBJ2-7, is EAEVAQSPRYKITEKSQAVAFWCDPISGHATLYWYRQILGQGPELLVQFQDESVVDDSQLPKDRFSAERLKGVDSTLKIQPAELGDSAMYLCASSYGLAMEQYFGPGTRLTVT.

About this clone itself: Sequence at one end of the junction differs from germline and may be a read error. V is TRBV6-6 and J is TRBJ1-5, with TRBD1 as a possible D gene (5 bases). The germline gives CDR1 MNHNY, CDR2 SVGAGI (reference sequence). CDR3 length equals 15 residues. The CDR3 loop reads CASTYGMGGTQPQHF. The CDR3 coding sequence is TGTGCCAGCACTTACGGGATGGGGGGAACTCAGCCCCAGCATTTT.

J is TRBJ1-2 and V is TRBV14; D remains ambiguous. The germline gives CDR1 SGHDN, CDR2 FVKESK. V was shortened by 4 bases and J by 2 bases, with 11 bases between the two germline ends. The CDR3 is made up of 14 amino acids. The CDR3 is CASSPQLPNYGYTF. The CDR3 bases are TGTGCCAGCAGCCCACAGCTTCCGAACTATGGCTACACCTTC.

The chain carries TRBV7-9 and TRBJ1-1; D is possibly TRBD1 (6 bases). V lost 4 bases to trimming and J lost 0 bases, with 9 bases between them. The germline gives CDR1 SEHNR, CDR2 FQNEAQ (reference sequence). The CDR3 runs 14 residues. The CDR3 region is CASSSDSMNTEAFF. The CDR3, as DNA: TGTGCCAGCAGCTCGGACAGCATGAACACTGAAGCTTTCTTT.

The V call is TRBV25-1, the J call TRBJ1-4, with D uncertain. The germline gives CDR1 MGHDK, CDR2 SYGVNS. This CDR3 spans 14 amino acids. Trimming shortened V by 2 bases and J by 7 bases, and 11 bases separated the two germline ends. The CDR3 DNA reads as TGTGCCAGCAGTGAAGAGGGCGAAGTTGAAAAACTGTTTTTT. It yields the protein CASSEEGEVEKLFF.

This chain uses TRBV6-5 with TRBJ2-7, with D unclear. The V end was cut by 7 bases, the J end by 3 bases, with 13 bases between. CDR3 size: 13 residues. In germline, CDR1 is MNHEY, CDR2 SVGAGI. The CDR3 DNA reads as TGTGCCAGCATGCGTAAGTACAACTACGAGCAGTACTTC. Protein: CASMRKYNYEQYF.

CDR3: CASSLGPTSRTTDTQYF. The CDR3 coding sequence is TGCGCCAGCAGCTTGGGACCAACCTCACGAACCACAGATACGCAGTATTTT. The genes are TRBV5-1 and TRBJ2-3; no clear D gene. The CDR3 covers 17 residues. Germline lookup yields CDR1 SGHRS and CDR2 YFSETQ. Deletions cut 0 bases from V and 2 bases from J, with 16 bases between. The full variable domain, its missing parts supplied by reference TRBV5-1 and TRBJ2-3, is KAGVTQTPRYLIKTRGQQVTLSCSPISGHRSVSWYQQTPGQGLQFLFEYFSETQRNKGNFPGRFSGRQFSNSRSEMNVSTLELGDSALYLCASSLGPTSRTTDTQYFGPGTRLTVL.

The chain has TRBV27 and TRBJ1-2, with unresolved D. V dropped 5 bases and J dropped 9 bases, with 16 bases sitting between them. This CDR3 is built from 13 residues. Germline V gives CDR1 MNHEY, CDR2 SMNVEV (reference sequence). This CDR3 is CASSHTPYESYTF. CDR3 sequence (DNA): TGTGCCAGCAGTCACACACCGTATGAGAGCTACACCTTC.

This chain joins TRBV11-2 and TRBJ1-1; 7 nucleotides agree with TRBD1. The CDR3 has 13 residues. From germline, CDR1 is SGHAT and CDR2 FQNNGV. With V trimmed by 3 bases and J by 5 bases, 3 bases remained unmatched. In DNA form, the CDR3 reads TGTGCCAGCAGCTTTAACAGGGGTACTGAAGCTTTCTTT. The encoded protein is CASSFNRGTEAFF.

The chain carries TRBV28 and TRBJ1-1; D gene unclear. This CDR3 region has 19 residues. Trimming cost V 2 bases and J 0 bases, with 22 bases left between them. Per the germline V gene, CDR1 is MDHEN and CDR2 is SYDVKM. The CDR3 here is CASSLIGFQKNRMNTEAFF. CDR3 coding DNA: TGTGCCAGCAGTTTAATCGGTTTCCAGAAAAATAGAATGAACACTGAAGCTTTCTTT.

The chain links TRBV12-3 or TRBV12-4 to TRBJ1-1, with 7 bases matching TRBD1. The CDR3 length is 13 residues. J was trimmed by 8 bases and V by 7 bases; bases with no gene match: 10. The CDR3 region has the DNA TGTGCCAGCAACACTAAACAGGGGCGGGAAGCTTTCTTT. Its translation is CASNTKQGREAFF.

This rearrangement joins TRBV18 to TRBJ2-5; D gene uncertain. Germline CDR1 and CDR2: KGHSH and LQKENI. CDR3 length: 13 amino acids. V lost 2 bases, J lost 3 bases, and 7 bases lay in between. The CDR3 is CASSPSRKETQYF. The CDR3 DNA reads TGTGCCAGCTCACCATCTAGGAAAGAGACCCAGTACTTC.

The V call is TRBV7-9, the J call TRBJ2-5; D is possibly TRBD2 (6 bases). The length of the CDR3 is 12 residues. V lost 10 bases, J lost 8 bases, and 17 bases lay in between. Per the germline V gene, CDR1 is SEHNR and CDR2 is FQNEAQ (reference sequence). The CDR3 nucleotides are TGTGCCATCGAGGACTACCAAGGTACCCAGTACTTC. Amino acids: CAIEDYQGTQYF.

The chain is built from TRBV3-1 (or the pseudogene TRBV3-2) and TRBJ1-5; D not certain. The CDR3 is made up of 18 amino acids. V was trimmed by 0 bases and J by 0 bases, leaving 15 bases between them. Germline CDR1 is LGHDT and CDR2 is YNNKEL (reference sequence). CDR3 region: CASSQDPPTRDSNQPQHF. CDR3 nucleotide sequence: TGTGCCAGCAGCCAAGATCCTCCGACCCGCGATAGCAATCAGCCCCAGCATTTT.